Below are 2 T cell receptor beta chains sequenced from a single sample in a study of CD8+CD57+ T cells in acquired aplastic anemia. It was patients with CD8+CD57+ cell expansion by flow cytometry who were chosen for sequencing. The template for TCR beta VDJ and CDR3 sequence profiling was genomic DNA. Using its own MiXCR run on the reads, TCRdb lists one record per CDR3 protein. The sample has under 250,000 distinct CDR3 sequences, roughly half seen once. The sample consisted of sorted CD4+, CD8+, or CD8+CD57+ T cells (not recorded which) from PBMCs. These TCRs come from a human donor with aplastic anemia.

Notes on this clonotype: A much larger clone is a single base away; this may be a read error. The V call is TRBV20-1, the J call TRBJ1-1, with 7 bases aligning to TRBD1. The length of the CDR3 is 14 residues. CDR1 DFQATT and CDR2 SNEGSKA come from the germline V gene (reference sequence). Losses at the gene ends were 6 bases for V and 4 bases for J; bases not matched to a gene: 11. CDR3 residues: CSAKGEGALTEAFF. In DNA form, the CDR3 reads TGCAGTGCAAAGGGGGAGGGGGCGCTCACTGAAGCTTTCTTT.

The chain carries TRBV30 and TRBJ1-4; D is uncertain. The CDR3 covers 13 residues. Germline lookup yields CDR1 GTSNPN and CDR2 SVGIG (reference sequence). V dropped 2 bases and J dropped 6 bases, with 10 bases sitting between them. CDR3 in amino acids: CAWSWSDYEKLFF. In DNA, the CDR3 is TGTGCCTGGAGTTGGTCGGACTATGAAAAACTGTTTTTT.